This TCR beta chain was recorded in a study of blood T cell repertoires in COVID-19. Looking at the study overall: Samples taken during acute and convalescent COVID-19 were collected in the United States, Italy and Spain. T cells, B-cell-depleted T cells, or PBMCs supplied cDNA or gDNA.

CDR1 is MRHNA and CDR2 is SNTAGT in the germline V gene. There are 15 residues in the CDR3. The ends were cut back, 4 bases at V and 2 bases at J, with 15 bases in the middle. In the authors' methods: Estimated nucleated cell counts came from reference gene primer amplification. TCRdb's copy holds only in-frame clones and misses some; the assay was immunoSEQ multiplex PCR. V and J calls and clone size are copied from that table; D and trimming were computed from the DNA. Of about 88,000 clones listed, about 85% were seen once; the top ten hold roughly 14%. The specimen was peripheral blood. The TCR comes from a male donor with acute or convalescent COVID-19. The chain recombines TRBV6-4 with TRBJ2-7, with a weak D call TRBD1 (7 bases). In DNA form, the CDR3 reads TGTGCCAGCAGTGCCGAGGCGGGACAGACCTACGAGCAGTACTTC. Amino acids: CASSAEAGQTYEQYF.